This T cell receptor (beta chain) is from a study of blood T cell repertoires in COVID-19. Study context: Sites across the United States, Italy and Spain contributed samples from acute and convalescent COVID-19. Sources were T cells, B-cell-depleted T cells, or PBMCs; the material itself was cDNA or gDNA.

As originally analysed: Amplifying reference gene primers gave estimates of nucleated cell counts. TCRdb's table, derived via immunoSEQ multiplex PCR, lists solely in-frame clones and lacks some. Clone size and V and J calls were adopted from that table, with D and trimming inferred from the DNA. The table lists under 200,000 clones, about 83% of them singletons. V was pared by 6 bases and J by 0 bases, with 5 bases of the junction left unmatched. Germline lookup yields CDR1 SGHRS and CDR2 YFSETQ. The CDR3 runs to 14 residues. V gene TRBV5-1 combines with J gene TRBJ2-7, with TRBD2 matching 8 bases. Sequenced sample: peripheral blood. This clonotype was obtained from a human donor in a cohort sampled during active COVID-19. CDR3 in amino acids: CASTERGPSYEQYF. In DNA form, the CDR3 reads TGCGCCAGCACTGAGCGGGGGCCCTCCTACGAGCAGTACTTC.